The T cell receptor (beta chain) described here comes from a study of blood T cell repertoires in COVID-19. V lost 0 bases, J lost 4 bases, and 8 bases stayed unmatched. Per germline, CDR1 SGDLS and CDR2 YYNGEE. The CDR3 totals 16 residues. The data were produced by immunoSEQ multiplex PCR, yet TCRdb's version contains in-frame clones alone and is incomplete. Of about 230,000 clones listed, about 90% are singletons. This rearrangement joins TRBV9 to TRBJ1-2, with 8 bases aligning to TRBD1. This clonotype originated in a woman in her 30s with acute COVID-19. Sequenced input: PBMCs or T cells enriched from blood (not recorded which). In DNA form, the CDR3 reads TGTGCCAGCAGCGTAGCCTCGGTGGACAGGGCCTATGGCTACACCTTC. It encodes CASSVASVDRAYGYTF.